Below, 9 T cell receptor beta chains from the same sample are listed, as sequenced in a study of cytomegalovirus exposure and HLA in healthy donors. Primers included in the PCR were 60 Vbeta and 13 Jbeta primers. Assay: immunoSEQ multiplex PCR; the TCRdb copy retains only in-frame clones and omits some. This sample carries about 170,000 clones, about 82% of them seen once, and the ten largest clones take 0.77%. Sequenced sample: PBMCs. The receptors were sampled from a woman younger than 35 in good health and CMV-seronegative.

The J gene is TRBJ1-4, the V gene TRBV5-1; tentative D call: TRBD1 (6 bases). The length of the CDR3 is 14 residues. The V gene's germline CDR1 is SGHRS and CDR2 YFSETQ. Trimming removed 4 bases at V and 7 bases at J, with 14 bases between. The CDR3 region is CASSPTGGSEKLFF. CDR3 nucleotides: TGCGCCAGCAGCCCGACGGGGGGCTCTGAAAAACTGTTTTTT. Together with reference TRBV5-1 and TRBJ1-4, the CDR3 gives the full variable domain: KAGVTQTPRYLIKTRGQQVTLSCSPISGHRSVSWYQQTPGQGLQFLFEYFSETQRNKGNFPGRFSGRQFSNSRSEMNVSTLELGDSALYLCASSPTGGSEKLFFGSGTQLSVL.

This chain links TRBV28 with TRBJ2-7; D perhaps matches TRBD2 (5 bases). The CDR3 runs to 12 residues. Germline V gene data show CDR1 as MDHEN and CDR2 as SYDVKM. Trimming shortened V by 9 bases and J by 6 bases, and 15 bases separated the two germline ends. CDR3 in DNA: TGTGCCAGTCGACTATTTAGTGCCGAGCAGTACTTC. Protein product: CASRLFSAEQYF.

The chain recombines TRBV4-3 with TRBJ2-3; D call uncertain. CDR1 is LGHNA, CDR2 YSLEER, per germline. V lost 2 bases and J 1 base, leaving 16 bases between the germline ends. The CDR3 consists of 17 residues. CDR3 coding DNA: TGCGCCAGCAGCCAATACCGATCAGGAACGGGCACAGATACGCAGTATTTT. This encodes CASSQYRSGTGTDTQYF.

This chain connects TRBV2 to TRBJ1-6; TRBD1 matches at 7 bases. Germline CDR1 and CDR2: SNHLY and FYNNEI. The CDR3 is 15 amino acids. V lost 5 bases to trimming and J lost 6 bases; unmatched junction nucleotides: 7. CDR3 loop: CASSSNRGRNSPLHF. CDR3 nucleotide sequence: TGTGCCAGCAGTTCTAACAGGGGACGTAATTCACCCCTCCACTTT.

Written as DNA, the CDR3 is TGTGCCAGCAGTGCTCGAAGGGGTGGAAACATTCAGTACTTC. This gives the protein CASSARRGGNIQYF. The V and J genes are TRBV27 and TRBJ2-4, with a possible D match to TRBD1 (5 bases). The V end lost 5 bases, the J end lost 6 bases, and 14 bases lay between the germline ends. CDR3 size: 14 residues. Germline V gives CDR1 MNHEY, CDR2 SMNVEV (reference sequence).

The genes are TRBV27 and TRBJ1-2, with TRBD1 matching over 7 bases. V was clipped by 5 bases and J by 5 bases; unmatched bases: 11. CDR1 is MNHEY, CDR2 SMNVEV, per germline (reference sequence). The CDR3 totals 15 residues. CDR3 amino acids: CASSRWDSYFYGYTF. Written as DNA, the CDR3 is TGTGCCAGCAGTAGATGGGACAGCTACTTTTATGGCTACACCTTC.

This clone was recorded a few times. The V gene is TRBV4-3, the J gene TRBJ2-7; the match to TRBD2 covers 13 bases. Germline V gene lookup returns CDR1 LGHNA and CDR2 YSLEER. V shed 3 bases and J 5 bases; nucleotides not matched to a gene: 7. This CDR3 has 16 residues. DNA of the CDR3: TGCGCCAGCAGCCATGTACTAGCGGGAGGGTCCAACGAGCAGTACTTC. This codes for CASSHVLAGGSNEQYF.

The rearrangement uses TRBV5-5 and TRBJ2-1; 7 bases map to TRBD2. The V segment lost 2 bases and the J segment 8 bases; nucleotides outside the gene matches: 7. Germline CDR1 reads SGHKS; CDR2 reads YYEKEE (reference sequence). This CDR3 is 14 amino acids long. The DNA for the CDR3 is TGTGCCAGCAGCTTAAGAGGGAGGGTCGATGAGCAGTTCTTC. Translated, it gives CASSLRGRVDEQFF. Full variable domain (rest looked up from reference TRBV5-5 and TRBJ2-1): DAGVTQSPTHLIKTRGQQVTLRCSPISGHKSVSWYQQVLGQGPQFIFQYYEKEERGRGNFPDRFSARQFPNYSSELNVNALLLGDSALYLCASSLRGRVDEQFFGPGTRLTVL.

The chain carries TRBV14 and TRBJ1-2; D unresolved. The germline V gene has CDR1 SGHDN and CDR2 FVKESK. The ends were cut back, 2 bases at V and 0 bases at J, with 4 bases in the middle. The CDR3 consists of 13 residues. The CDR3, as DNA: TGTGCCAGCAGCCAACTACCTAACTATGGCTACACCTTC. Its protein product is CASSQLPNYGYTF.